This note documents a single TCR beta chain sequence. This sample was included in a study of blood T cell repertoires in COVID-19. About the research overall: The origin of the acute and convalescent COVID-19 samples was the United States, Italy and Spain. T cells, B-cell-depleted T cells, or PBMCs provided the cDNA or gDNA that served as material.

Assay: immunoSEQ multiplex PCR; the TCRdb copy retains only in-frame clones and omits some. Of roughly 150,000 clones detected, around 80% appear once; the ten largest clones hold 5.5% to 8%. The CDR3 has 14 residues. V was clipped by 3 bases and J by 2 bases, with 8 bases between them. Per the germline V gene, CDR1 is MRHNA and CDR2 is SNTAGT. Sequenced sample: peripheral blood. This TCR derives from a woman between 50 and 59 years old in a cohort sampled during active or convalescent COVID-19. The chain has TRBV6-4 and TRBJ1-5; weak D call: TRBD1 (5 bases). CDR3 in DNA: TGTGCCAGCAGTGAGGGGGAGGGCAATCAGCCCCAGCATTTT. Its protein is CASSEGEGNQPQHF.